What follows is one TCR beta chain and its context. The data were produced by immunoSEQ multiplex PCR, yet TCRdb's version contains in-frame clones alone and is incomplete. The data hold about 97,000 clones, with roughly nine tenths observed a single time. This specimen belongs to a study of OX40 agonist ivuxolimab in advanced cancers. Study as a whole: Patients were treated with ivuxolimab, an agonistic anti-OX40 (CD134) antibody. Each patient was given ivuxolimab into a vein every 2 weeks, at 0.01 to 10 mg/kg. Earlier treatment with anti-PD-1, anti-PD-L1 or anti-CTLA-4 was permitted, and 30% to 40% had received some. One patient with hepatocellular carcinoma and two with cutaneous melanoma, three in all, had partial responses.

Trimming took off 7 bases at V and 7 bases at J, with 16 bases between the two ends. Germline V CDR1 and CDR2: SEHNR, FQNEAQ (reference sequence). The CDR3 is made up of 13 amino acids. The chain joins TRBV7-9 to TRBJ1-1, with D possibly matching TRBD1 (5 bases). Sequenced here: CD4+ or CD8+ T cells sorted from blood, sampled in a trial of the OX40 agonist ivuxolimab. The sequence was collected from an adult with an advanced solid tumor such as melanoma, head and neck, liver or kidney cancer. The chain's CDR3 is CASTPGTAIEAFF. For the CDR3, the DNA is TGTGCCAGCACCCCGGGGACGGCTATTGAAGCTTTCTTT. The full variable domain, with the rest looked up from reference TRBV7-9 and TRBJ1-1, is DTGVSQNPRHKITKRGQNVTFRCDPISEHNRLYWYRQTLGQGPEFLTYFQNEAQLEKSRLLSDRFSAERPKGSFSTLEIQRTEQGDSAMYLCASTPGTAIEAFFGQGTRLTVV.